These T cell receptor beta chains were read from a single sample in a study of T-cell memory formation after mild COVID-19. TCRdb reprocessed the 5' RACE reads with MiXCR, giving one entry per CDR3 protein. The table includes a few hundred thousand distinct CDR3 sequences, 20% to 25% detected once. The sequenced sample was PBMCs or a T cell subset sorted from them (not recorded which). These receptors originate from an adult woman who had mild COVID-19 (a few samples of this study predate the infection). Cell type and time point are not known. Each CDR3 is given with its conserved first and last residue. Each record gives: clone size, V gene, D gene, J gene, CDR3 protein, CDR3 DNA. D genes are given only for firm matches. The size entry is marked missing in some rows and otherwise reads once, few, many or a size class.

-	TRBV13	TRBD2	TRBJ2-7	CASSLLAGAGEQYF	TGTGCCAGCAGCTTACTAGCGGGAGCGGGCGAGCAGTACTTC
-	TRBV3-1	-	TRBJ2-2	CASSQGVHTGELFF	TGTGCCAGCAGCCAAGGGGTCCACACCGGGGAGCTGTTTTTT
many	TRBV5-6	TRBD1	TRBJ2-1	CASSLGGVGYNEQFF	TGTGCCAGCAGTCTAGGGGGCGTGGGATACAATGAGCAGTTCTTC
-	TRBV2	-	TRBJ2-1	CASSVERTVYNEQFF	TGTGCCAGCAGTGTGGAACGGACAGTTTACAATGAGCAGTTCTTC
-	TRBV10-3	-	TRBJ2-5	CAISDGSYQETQYF	TGTGCCATCAGTGACGGTTCGTACCAAGAGACCCAGTACTTC
few	TRBV6-4	TRBD1	TRBJ1-5	CASSPDRDLRPQHF	TGTGCCAGCAGTCCAGACAGGGATCTACGGCCCCAGCATTTT
-	TRBV20-1	-	TRBJ2-3	CSARDQGKDTQYF	TGCAGTGCTAGAGATCAGGGAAAAGATACGCAGTATTTT
few	TRBV6-5	TRBD1	TRBJ2-2	CASKVGTGGTVGELFF	TGTGCCAGCAAAGTTGGGACAGGGGGGACGGTCGGGGAGCTGTTTTTT
-	TRBV13	-	TRBJ2-3	CASSPRGFSTDTQYF	TGTGCCAGCAGCCCCCGTGGGTTCAGCACAGATACGCAGTATTTT
-	TRBV10-3	-	TRBJ2-7	CATKLGGAYEQYF	TGTGCCACTAAATTGGGGGGAGCCTACGAGCAGTACTTC
few	TRBV12-3/TRBV12-4	-	TRBJ2-7	CASSFIGGESEQYF	TGTGCCAGCAGTTTTATCGGCGGGGAGTCCGAGCAGTACTTC
-	TRBV20-1	-	TRBJ2-3	CSARERGPTDTQYF	TGCAGTGCTAGAGAGAGGGGACCCACAGATACGCAGTATTTT
few	TRBV20-1	-	TRBJ1-5	CSAGTQLNSNQPQHF	TGCAGTGCTGGGACCCAGCTTAATAGCAATCAGCCCCAGCATTTT
-	TRBV15	TRBD1	TRBJ2-7	CATSWIPPLNRDRESYEQYF	TGTGCCACCAGCTGGATCCCCCCGCTAAACCGGGACAGGGAATCCTACGAGCAGTACTTC
-	TRBV29-1	-	TRBJ2-7	CSVLAGGARTEQYF	TGCAGCGTTTTGGCAGGGGGGGCCCGAACCGAGCAGTACTTC
few	TRBV5-1	TRBD1	TRBJ2-2	CASSSDRAANTGELFF	TGCGCCAGCAGCTCAGACAGGGCCGCGAACACCGGGGAGCTGTTTTTT